The subject of this entry is one T cell receptor beta chain. This clonotype occurred once. Which antigen it targets is not known. Qualities for individual bases were not recorded, and no much larger clone is one base off. A solitary read yields weak support. RNA from unsorted whole blood was extracted with TRIzol reagent, and germline DNA was obtained with the DNeasy Blood & Tissue kit. Patients had chronic HBV infection and were treatment-naive at sampling. About 3.7 milliliters of peripheral blood were collected into K2EDTA tubes before surgery. This sample was taken from a study of tumor-infiltrating lymphocytes in primary liver carcinoma (TCRdb year 2017). Regarding the complete study: Between late 2015 and early 2016, about 5 patients in China with histopathologically diagnosed primary liver carcinoma had their tumors surgically resected. Of the five patients, three men and two women aged 30 to 69 years, four had hepatocellular carcinoma and one had combined HCC and intrahepatic cholangiocarcinoma. The tumors of the five patients were staged as T1-T3 N0M0, with maximum diameters ranging from about 4.2 to 10 cm. Samples yielded roughly 3.5 to 8 million productive TCRbeta reads; read depth did not differ significantly between tissue types. The study combined TCRbeta repertoire sequencing, expression microarrays and whole-exome sequencing across five regions of each liver tumor, with adjacent normal tissue and blood. A total of 35 specimens from 5 patients went through TCRbeta repertoire sequencing, namely 25 tumor regions, 5 adjacent noncancerous liver tissues and 5 peripheral blood samples. High reproducibility was observed for the technical replicate repertoires, with mean shared-clone rates approximately 0.9 and correlation coefficients above 0.95. Overall results and qualifications from the work: The study included only four to six patients, and the authors note findings should be validated in a larger study. Comparison of CD4+ and CD8+ T cell repertoires was precluded by the use of bulk unsorted samples. Only the TCR beta chain was sequenced, so true repertoire diversity is likely underestimated because unpaired alpha chains were not captured. Repertoire overlap was found to be higher between tumor regions (mean approximately 36%) than between tumor-adjacent (approximately 17%) or tumor-blood (about 14%) pairs, consistent with antigen-driven expansion. The top 250 clones made up a significantly larger repertoire fraction in tumors than in blood (p = 0.039).

A constant-region primer and ProtoScript II reverse transcriptase were used to reverse-transcribe TCRbeta-specific cDNA from about 0.55 ug total RNA. The TCRbeta libraries were prepared through three rounds of nested multiplex PCR following a slightly modified ARM-PCR procedure. Each of the first two PCR rounds ran for nine to eleven cycles and used multiplex TRBV1-TRBV30 forward primers together with a Cbeta reverse primer. Sample barcodes and Illumina adapters were attached in a final 25-cycle PCR using Deep VentR polymerase. Before sequencing, amplicons between 200 and 500 bp were purified from gel using a QIAquick gel extraction kit. The TCRbeta amplicons were sequenced with 250-bp paired-end reads on an Illumina HiSeq 2500. The original methods were these. To recover full CDR3 sequences, reads were quality-trimmed using Trimmomatic v0.33 and paired reads were then merged using FLASH v1.2.11. V, D and J germline segments were assigned to the rearranged TCRbeta sequences by MiGEC v1.2.1b. Clonotype statistics and Shannon-Wiener diversity indices were computed with VDJtools v1.0.0. To cut down on sampling bias, every analysis after diversity analysis relied on just the 250 most abundant clonotypes from each sample. TCRdb reprocessing: public reads trimmed at Q25 with fastp, clones called with MiXCR, in-frame beta chains kept. Each CDR3 protein appears once, grouped with its most common genes and DNA. The V and J calls come from TCRdb's annotation, not from the publication. For this sample the table gives about 310,000 distinct CDR3 sequences, of which approximately 60% were detected only once. The ten top clones hold about 9.4% of the sample.

V sheds 7 bases and J sheds 8 bases, leaving 33 bases between their ends. The CDR3, cysteine through phenylalanine, is 19 amino acids long. Solely the CDR3 DNA is kept, with 57 bases framed from the first base. Taken from the germline V gene, the CDR1 and CDR2 loops are LGHNA and YNFKEQ. This chain is built from TRBV4-2 and TRBJ1-3, and perhaps TRBD1 as D gene, on 6 matching bases. This receptor was taken from a man aged 35-49 years with primary liver carcinoma and hepatitis B virus infection. Sequencing was performed on peripheral blood. The CDR3 region has the sequence CASTKDAIWTAGQVDTIYF. The DNA sequence is given as TGTGCCAGCACCAAAGATGCTATCTGGACAGCCGGCCAGGTTGACACCATATATTTT.